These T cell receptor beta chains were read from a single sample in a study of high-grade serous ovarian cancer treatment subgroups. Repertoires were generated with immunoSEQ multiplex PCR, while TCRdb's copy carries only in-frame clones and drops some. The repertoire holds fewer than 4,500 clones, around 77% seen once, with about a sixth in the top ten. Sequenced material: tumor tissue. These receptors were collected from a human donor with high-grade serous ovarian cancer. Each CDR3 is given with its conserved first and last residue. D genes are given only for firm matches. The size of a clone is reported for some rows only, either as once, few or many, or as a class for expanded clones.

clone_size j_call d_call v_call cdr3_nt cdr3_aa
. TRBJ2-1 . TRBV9 TGTGCCAGCAGCCCTCAGGGGAGCCGGTACAATGAGCAGTTCTTC CASSPQGSRYNEQFF
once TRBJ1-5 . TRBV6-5 TGTGCCAGCAGTTACCAGGAAACAGGGCAGCCCCAGCATTTT CASSYQETGQPQHF
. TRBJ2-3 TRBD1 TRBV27 TGTGCCAGCAGTTTTGCTGGACAGGGTACAGATACGCAGTATTTT CASSFAGQGTDTQYF
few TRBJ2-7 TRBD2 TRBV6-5 TGTGCCAGCAGTTACTCTTCCCGGGAGGGCTCCTACGAGCAGTACTTC CASSYSSREGSYEQYF
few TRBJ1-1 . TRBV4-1 TGCGCCAGCAGCCAAGTCTTTCTGAACACTGAAGCTTTCTTT CASSQVFLNTEAFF
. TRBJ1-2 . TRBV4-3 TGCGCCAGCAGCCAAGACTCGGGCTATGGCTACATCTTC CASSQDSGYGYIF
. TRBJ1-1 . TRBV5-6 TGTGCCAGCAGCTTTAGTGAGACTGAAGCTTTCTTT CASSFSETEAFF
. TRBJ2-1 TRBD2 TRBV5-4 TGTGCCAGCAGCCCTGGACTAGCGATCGACAATGAGCAGTTCTTC CASSPGLAIDNEQFF
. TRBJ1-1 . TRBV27 TGTGCCAGCAGCCGGGGTTCAGTGAACACTGAAGCTTTCTTT CASSRGSVNTEAFF
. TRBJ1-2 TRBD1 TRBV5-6 TGTGCCAGCAGCTTAACTCGGACAGGGGACAACAATATAAATGGCTACACCTTC CASSLTRTGDNNINGYTF
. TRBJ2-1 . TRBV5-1 TGCGCCAGCAGCGGGACCACAAATGAGCAGTTCTTC CASSGTTNEQFF
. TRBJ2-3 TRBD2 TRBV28 TGTGCCAGCAGTTCCCCCTCACCGGGACTAGCGGGAGGTGGCACAGATACGCAGTATTTT CASSSPSPGLAGGGTDTQYF
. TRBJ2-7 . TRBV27 TGTGCCAGCAGCCGGCAGGGCCGTTCCTTCTACGAGCAGTACTTC CASSRQGRSFYEQYF
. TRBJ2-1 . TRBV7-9 TGTGCCAGCAGCCGGTCCTTTGGTATCGAGCAGTTCTTC CASSRSFGIEQFF
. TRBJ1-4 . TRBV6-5 TGTGCCAGCAGGCTGACAAGAACTAATGAAAAACTGTTTTTT CASRLTRTNEKLFF
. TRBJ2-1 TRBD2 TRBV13 TGTGCCAGCAGCTTAGACGGGAGGGCCCGAAAGGCGGAGCAGTTCTTC CASSLDGRARKAEQFF
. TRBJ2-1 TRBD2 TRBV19 TGTGCCAGTACCATACTAGCGGGAGGAGGCAATGAGCAGTTCTTC CASTILAGGGNEQFF
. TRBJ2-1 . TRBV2 TGTGCCAGCAGTTCGCTTGAGGGCAATGAGCAGTTCTTC CASSSLEGNEQFF
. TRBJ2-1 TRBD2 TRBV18 TGTGCCAGCTCACCGGGACTAGCGGGAGCGGGGGGAAATGAGCAGTTCTTC CASSPGLAGAGGNEQFF
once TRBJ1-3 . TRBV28 TGTGCCAGCAGTTTACAGCCTGGAAACACCATATATTTT CASSLQPGNTIYF
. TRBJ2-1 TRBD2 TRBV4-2 TGTGCCAGCAGCCAAGATCTTGTTAGCGGGAGTTCCTACAATGAGCAGTTCTTC CASSQDLVSGSSYNEQFF
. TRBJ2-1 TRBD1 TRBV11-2 TGTGCCAGCAGCTTCCTACGACAGGGGGGGAACAATGAGCAGTTCTTC CASSFLRQGGNNEQFF
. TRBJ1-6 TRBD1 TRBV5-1 TGCGCCAGCAGCAGCGGGACAGTGATTTCACCCCTCCACTTT CASSSGTVISPLHF
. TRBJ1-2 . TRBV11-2 TGTGCCAGCAGCTTAGAATTCAGGGGTCGGTATGGCTACACCTTC CASSLEFRGRYGYTF
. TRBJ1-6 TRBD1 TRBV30 TGTGCCTGGAGTCTTATGACAGGGGGCGAGTCACCCCTCCACTTT CAWSLMTGGESPLHF
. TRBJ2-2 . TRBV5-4 TGTGCCAGCAGCTTGGAGGCTCGCACCGGGGAGCTGTTTTTT CASSLEARTGELFF
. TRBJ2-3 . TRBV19 TGTGCCAGTAGTGAGTCTAGCACAGATACGCAGTATTTT CASSESSTDTQYF
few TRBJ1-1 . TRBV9 TGTGCCAGATTTTACCGACTGAACACTGAAGCTTTCTTT CARFYRLNTEAFF
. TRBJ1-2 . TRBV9 TGTGCCAGCACGGGCCTCTCCCACTATGGCTACACCTTC CASTGLSHYGYTF
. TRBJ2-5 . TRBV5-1 TGCGCCAGCAGCTTGTTTGGGTTTATCGAGACCCAGTACTTC CASSLFGFIETQYF
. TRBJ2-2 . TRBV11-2 TGTGCCAGCAGCCCTATAGTCGCCGGGGAGCTGTTTTTT CASSPIVAGELFF
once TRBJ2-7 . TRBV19 TGTGCCAGTAGTCCCCTACAGGGATCCTACGAGCAGTACTTC CASSPLQGSYEQYF
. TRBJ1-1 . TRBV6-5 TGTGCCAGCAGATTGGACACTTACACTGAAGCTTTCTTT CASRLDTYTEAFF
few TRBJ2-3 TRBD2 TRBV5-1 TGCGCCAGCAGCTTAGGGACTAGCGGTTCCGCAGATACGCAGTATTTT CASSLGTSGSADTQYF
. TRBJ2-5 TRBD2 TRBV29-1 TGCAGCGTTGAGGGGACTATTGGAGAGACCCAGTACTTC CSVEGTIGETQYF
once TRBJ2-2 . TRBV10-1 TGCGCCAGCGGCCCAAGTGTGGGAGGAGTGAGTACCGGGGAGCTGTTTTTT CASGPSVGGVSTGELFF
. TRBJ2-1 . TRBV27 TGTGCCAGCAGTTTGGGCTACAATGAGCAGTTCTTC CASSLGYNEQFF
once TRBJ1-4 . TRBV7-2 TGTGCCAGCAGCTTAGCCCGGGATCCAGGTGCAACTAATGAAAAACTGTTTTTT CASSLARDPGATNEKLFF
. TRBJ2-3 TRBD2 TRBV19 TGTGCCAGTAGTAGCGGGAGGGTGGGAGATACGCAGTATTTT CASSSGRVGDTQYF
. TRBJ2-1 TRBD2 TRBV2 TGTGCCAGCAGTGAACTAGCGGGAGCGGTTCTCTCCTACAATGAGCAGTTCTTC CASSELAGAVLSYNEQFF
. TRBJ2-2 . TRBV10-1 TGCGCCAGCGGGAACACCGGGGAGCTGTTTTTT CASGNTGELFF
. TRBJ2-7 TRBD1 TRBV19 TGTGCCAGTGGGACAGGGTTAACCTACGAGCAGTACTTC CASGTGLTYEQYF
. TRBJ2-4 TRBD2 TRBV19 TGTGCCAGTAGTCTAGCGGCAGCCAAAAACATTCAGTACTTC CASSLAAAKNIQYF
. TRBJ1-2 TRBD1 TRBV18 TGTGCCAGCTCACCGGGACAGGGGCTATATGGCTACACCTTC CASSPGQGLYGYTF
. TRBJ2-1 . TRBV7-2 TGTGCCAGCAGCTTATGGACGGGAGAGCAGTTCTTC CASSLWTGEQFF
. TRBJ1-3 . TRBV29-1 TGCAGCGTTGACGGAAGGGGTCGGGACACCATATATTTT CSVDGRGRDTIYF
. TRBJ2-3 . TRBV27 TGTGCCAGCAGTTCTCAGGGGACAGATACGCAGTATTTT CASSSQGTDTQYF
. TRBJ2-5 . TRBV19 TGTGCCAGTAGCTCCCAAGGGGGTCGGGAGACCCAGTACTTC CASSSQGGRETQYF
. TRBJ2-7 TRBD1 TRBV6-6 TGTGCCAGCACTTGGACAGGGAACTCCTACGAGCAGTACTTC CASTWTGNSYEQYF
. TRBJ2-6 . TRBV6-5 TGTGCCAGCAGTCCAGACAGGCGGGGCGTCCTGACTTTC CASSPDRRGVLTF
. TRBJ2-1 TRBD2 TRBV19 TGTGCCAGTAGTCCTCTTAGGCTAGCGGGAGGGAATGAGCAGTTCTTC CASSPLRLAGGNEQFF
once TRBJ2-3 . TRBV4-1 TGCGCCAGCAGCTTATATCCCACGGCCACTAGCACAGATACGCAGTATTTT CASSLYPTATSTDTQYF
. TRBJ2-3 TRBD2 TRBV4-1 TGCGCCAGCAGCCACGAGCAAACTAGCGGGAGTCGTACAGATACGCAGTATTTT CASSHEQTSGSRTDTQYF
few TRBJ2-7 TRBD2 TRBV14 TGTGCCAGCAGCCCTTCCCCGGGGCGCGGGGGATATGACGAGCAGTACTTC CASSPSPGRGGYDEQYF
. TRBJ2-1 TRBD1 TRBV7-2 TGTGCCAGCAACCTCGAGGGGGCGCGTGAGCAGTTCTTC CASNLEGAREQFF
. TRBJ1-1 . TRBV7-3 TGTGCCAGCAGCCGGGACGGGGGGAACACTGAAGCTTTCTTT CASSRDGGNTEAFF
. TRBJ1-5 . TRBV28 TGTGCCAGCAGTTTAAACAATAATCAGCCCCAGCATTTT CASSLNNNQPQHF
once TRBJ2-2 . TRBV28 TGTGCCAGCAGTTTCTCAGGTCTTCGAGGAGCCGGGGAGCTGTTTTTT CASSFSGLRGAGELFF